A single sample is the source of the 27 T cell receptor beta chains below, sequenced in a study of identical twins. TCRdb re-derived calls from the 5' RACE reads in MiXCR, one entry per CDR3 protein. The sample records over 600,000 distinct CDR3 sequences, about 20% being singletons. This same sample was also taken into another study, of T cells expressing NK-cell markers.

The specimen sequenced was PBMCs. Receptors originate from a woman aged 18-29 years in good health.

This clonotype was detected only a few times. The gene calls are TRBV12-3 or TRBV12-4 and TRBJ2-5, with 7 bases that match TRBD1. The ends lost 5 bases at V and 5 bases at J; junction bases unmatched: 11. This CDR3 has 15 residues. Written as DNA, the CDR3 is TGTGCCAGCAGTCCCCGGACAGGTCGACTCGAGACCCAGTACTTC. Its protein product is CASSPRTGRLETQYF.

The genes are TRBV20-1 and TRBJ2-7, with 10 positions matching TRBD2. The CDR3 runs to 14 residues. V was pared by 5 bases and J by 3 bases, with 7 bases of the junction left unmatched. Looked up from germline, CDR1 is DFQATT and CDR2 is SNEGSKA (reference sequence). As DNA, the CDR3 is TGCAGTGCTTCCGGACTAGCGGCTAACTACGAGCAGTACTTC. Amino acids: CSASGLAANYEQYF.

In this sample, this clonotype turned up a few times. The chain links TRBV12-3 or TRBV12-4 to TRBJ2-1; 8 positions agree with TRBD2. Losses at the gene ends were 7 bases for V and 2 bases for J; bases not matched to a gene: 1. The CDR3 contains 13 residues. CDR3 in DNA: TGTGCCAGCAACGGGAGGGCCTACAATGAGCAGTTCTTC. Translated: CASNGRAYNEQFF.

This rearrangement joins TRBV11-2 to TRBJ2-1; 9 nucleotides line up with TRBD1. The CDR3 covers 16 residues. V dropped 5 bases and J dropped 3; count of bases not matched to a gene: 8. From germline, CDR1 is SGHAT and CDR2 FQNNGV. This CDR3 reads CASSPDRGSFYNEQFF. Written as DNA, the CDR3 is TGTGCCAGCAGCCCGGACAGGGGAAGTTTCTACAATGAGCAGTTCTTC.

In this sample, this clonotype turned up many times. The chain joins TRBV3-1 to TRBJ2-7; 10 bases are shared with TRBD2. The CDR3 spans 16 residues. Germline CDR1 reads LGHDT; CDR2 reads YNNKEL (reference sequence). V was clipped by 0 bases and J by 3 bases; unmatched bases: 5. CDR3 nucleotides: TGTGCCAGCAGCCAAGATCTAGCGGGGGACTTCTACGAGCAGTACTTC. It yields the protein CASSQDLAGDFYEQYF.

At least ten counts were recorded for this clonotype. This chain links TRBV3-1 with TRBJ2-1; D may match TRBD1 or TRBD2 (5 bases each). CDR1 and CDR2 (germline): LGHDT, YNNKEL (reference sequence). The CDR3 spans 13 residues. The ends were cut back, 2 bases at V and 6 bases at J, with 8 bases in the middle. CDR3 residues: CASSQNGGNEQFF. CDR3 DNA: TGTGCCAGCAGCCAAAATGGGGGCAATGAGCAGTTCTTC.

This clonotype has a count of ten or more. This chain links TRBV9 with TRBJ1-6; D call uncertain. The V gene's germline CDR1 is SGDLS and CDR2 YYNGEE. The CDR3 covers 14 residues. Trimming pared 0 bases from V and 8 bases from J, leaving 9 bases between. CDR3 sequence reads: CASSVGLEDSPLHF. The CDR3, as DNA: TGTGCCAGCAGCGTAGGCCTAGAGGATTCACCCCTCCACTTT.

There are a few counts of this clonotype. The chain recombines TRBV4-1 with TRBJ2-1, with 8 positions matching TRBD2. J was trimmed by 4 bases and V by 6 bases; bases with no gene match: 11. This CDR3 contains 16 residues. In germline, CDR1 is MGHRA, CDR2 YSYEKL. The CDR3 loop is CASRRGLAETYNEQFF. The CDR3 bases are TGCGCCAGCAGACGCGGACTAGCCGAAACGTACAATGAGCAGTTCTTC.

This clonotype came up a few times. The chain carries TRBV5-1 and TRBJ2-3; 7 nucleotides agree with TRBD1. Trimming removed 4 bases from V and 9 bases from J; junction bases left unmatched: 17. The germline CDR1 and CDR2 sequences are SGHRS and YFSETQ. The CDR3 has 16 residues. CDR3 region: CASSAPGSQGSVTQYF. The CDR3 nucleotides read TGCGCCAGCAGCGCACCCGGATCACAGGGGTCCGTGACGCAGTATTTT.

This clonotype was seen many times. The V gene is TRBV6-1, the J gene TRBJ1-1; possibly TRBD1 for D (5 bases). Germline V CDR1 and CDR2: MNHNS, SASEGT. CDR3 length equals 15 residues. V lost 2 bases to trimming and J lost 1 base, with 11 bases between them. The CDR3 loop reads CASSEFLGTNTEAFF. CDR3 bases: TGTGCCAGCAGTGAATTTTTGGGGACGAACACTGAAGCTTTCTTT.

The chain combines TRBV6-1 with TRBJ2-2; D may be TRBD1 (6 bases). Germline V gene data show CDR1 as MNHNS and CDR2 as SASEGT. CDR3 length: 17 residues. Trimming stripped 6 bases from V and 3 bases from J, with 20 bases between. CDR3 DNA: TGTGCCAGCAGCCCCTTCGACAGGAGCACTTACACCGGGGAGCTGTTTTTT. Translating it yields CASSPFDRSTYTGELFF.

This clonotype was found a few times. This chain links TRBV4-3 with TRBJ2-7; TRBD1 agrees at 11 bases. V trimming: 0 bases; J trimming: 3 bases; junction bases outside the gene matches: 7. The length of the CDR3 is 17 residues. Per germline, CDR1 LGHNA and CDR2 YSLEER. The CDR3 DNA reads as TGCGCCAGCAGCCAAGACTTGGGGACAGGGGGTTTCTACGAGCAGTACTTC. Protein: CASSQDLGTGGFYEQYF.

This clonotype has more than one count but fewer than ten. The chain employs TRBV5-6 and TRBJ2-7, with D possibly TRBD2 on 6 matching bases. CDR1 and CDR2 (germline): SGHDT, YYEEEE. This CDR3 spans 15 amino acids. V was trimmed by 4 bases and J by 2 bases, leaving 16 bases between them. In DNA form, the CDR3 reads TGTGCCAGCAGCCTCAAGGGCGGGGCAGCCTACGAGCAGTACTTC. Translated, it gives CASSLKGGAAYEQYF.

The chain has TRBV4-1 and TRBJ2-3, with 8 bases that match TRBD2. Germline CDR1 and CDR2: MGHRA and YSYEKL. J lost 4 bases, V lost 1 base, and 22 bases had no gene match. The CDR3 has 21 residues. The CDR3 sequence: CASSQVNPKMRGLGLADTQYF. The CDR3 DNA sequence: TGCGCCAGCAGCCAAGTAAATCCGAAAATGCGGGGACTAGGTTTGGCAGATACGCAGTATTTT.

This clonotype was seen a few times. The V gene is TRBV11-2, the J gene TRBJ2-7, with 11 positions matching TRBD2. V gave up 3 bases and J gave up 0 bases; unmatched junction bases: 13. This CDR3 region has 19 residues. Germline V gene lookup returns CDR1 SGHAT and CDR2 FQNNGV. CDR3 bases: TGTGCCAGCAGCTTTCCCCTAACTAGCGGGGGCCATTCCTCCTACGAGCAGTACTTC. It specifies CASSFPLTSGGHSSYEQYF.

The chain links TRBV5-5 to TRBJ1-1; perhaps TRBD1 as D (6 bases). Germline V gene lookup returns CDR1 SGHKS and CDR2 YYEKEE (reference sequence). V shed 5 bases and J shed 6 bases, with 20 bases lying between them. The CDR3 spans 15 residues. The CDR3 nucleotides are TGTGCCAGCAGTAGGGGGACTCCACGTGGGGCTGAAGCTTTCTTT. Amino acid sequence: CASSRGTPRGAEAFF.

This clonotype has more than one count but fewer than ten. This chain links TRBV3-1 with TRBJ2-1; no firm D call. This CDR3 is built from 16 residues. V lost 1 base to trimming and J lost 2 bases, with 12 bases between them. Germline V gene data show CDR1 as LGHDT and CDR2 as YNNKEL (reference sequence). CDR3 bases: TGTGCCAGCAGCCAAGCCTCCCGGCCTACCTACAATGAGCAGTTCTTC. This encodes CASSQASRPTYNEQFF.

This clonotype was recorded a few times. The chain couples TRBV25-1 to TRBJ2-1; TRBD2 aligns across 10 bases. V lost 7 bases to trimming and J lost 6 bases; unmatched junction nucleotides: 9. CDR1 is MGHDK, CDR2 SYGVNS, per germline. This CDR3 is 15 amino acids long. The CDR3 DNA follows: TGTGCCAGCAATCGGAAAGCGGGAGGGGTCAATGAGCAGTTCTTC. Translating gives CASNRKAGGVNEQFF.

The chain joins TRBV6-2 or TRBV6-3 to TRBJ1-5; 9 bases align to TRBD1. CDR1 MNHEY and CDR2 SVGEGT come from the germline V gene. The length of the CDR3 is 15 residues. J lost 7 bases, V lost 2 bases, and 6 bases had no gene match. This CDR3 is CASSYRDRDSQPQHF. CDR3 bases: TGTGCCAGCAGTTACCGGGACAGGGATTCACAGCCCCAGCATTTT.

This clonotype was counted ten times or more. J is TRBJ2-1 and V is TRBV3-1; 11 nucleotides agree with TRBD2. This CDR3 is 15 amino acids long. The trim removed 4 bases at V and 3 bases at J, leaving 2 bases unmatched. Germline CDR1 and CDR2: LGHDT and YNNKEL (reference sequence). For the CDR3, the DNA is TGTGCCAGCAGCCCTACTAGCGGGGGCTACAATGAGCAGTTCTTC. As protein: CASSPTSGGYNEQFF.

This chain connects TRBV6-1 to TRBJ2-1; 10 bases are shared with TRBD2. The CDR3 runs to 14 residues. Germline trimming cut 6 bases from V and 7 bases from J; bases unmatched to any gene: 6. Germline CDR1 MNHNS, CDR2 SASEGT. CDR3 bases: TGTGCCAGCAGGGCGGGACTAGCGTCGAATGAGCAGTTCTTC. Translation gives CASRAGLASNEQFF.

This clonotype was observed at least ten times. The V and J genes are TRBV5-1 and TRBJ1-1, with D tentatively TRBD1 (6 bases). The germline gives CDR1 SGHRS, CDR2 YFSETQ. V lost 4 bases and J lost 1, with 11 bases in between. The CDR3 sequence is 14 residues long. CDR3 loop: CASSPQGQNTEAFF. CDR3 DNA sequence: TGCGCCAGCAGCCCCCAGGGGCAGAACACTGAAGCTTTCTTT.

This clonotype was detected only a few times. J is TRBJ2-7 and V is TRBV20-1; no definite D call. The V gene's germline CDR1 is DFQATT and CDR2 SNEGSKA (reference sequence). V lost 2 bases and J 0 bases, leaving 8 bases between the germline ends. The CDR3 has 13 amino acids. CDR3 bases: TGCAGTGCTAGAATGGGGAACTCCTACGAGCAGTACTTC. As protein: CSARMGNSYEQYF.

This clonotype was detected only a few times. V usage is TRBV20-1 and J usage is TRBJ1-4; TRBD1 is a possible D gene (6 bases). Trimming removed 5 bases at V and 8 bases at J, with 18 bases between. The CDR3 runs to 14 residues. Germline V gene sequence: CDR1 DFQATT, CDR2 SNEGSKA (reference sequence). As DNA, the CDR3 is TGCAGTGCTCATCAGGGGTCGCCCTACGAAAAACTGTTTTTT. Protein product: CSAHQGSPYEKLFF.

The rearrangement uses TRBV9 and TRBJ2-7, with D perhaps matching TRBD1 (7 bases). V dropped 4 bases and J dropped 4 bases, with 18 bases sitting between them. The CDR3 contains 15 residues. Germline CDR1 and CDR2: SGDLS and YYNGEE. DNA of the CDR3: TGTGCCAGCAGCCTTCACGCGGAGGGGGCTTACGAGCAGTACTTC. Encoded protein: CASSLHAEGAYEQYF.

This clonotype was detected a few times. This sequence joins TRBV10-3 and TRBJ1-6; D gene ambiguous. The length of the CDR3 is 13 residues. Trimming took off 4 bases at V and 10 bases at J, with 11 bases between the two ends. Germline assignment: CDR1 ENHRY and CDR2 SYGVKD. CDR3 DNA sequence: TGTGCCATCAGTGTGCAGGTCCGGTCACCCCTCCACTTT. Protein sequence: CAISVQVRSPLHF.

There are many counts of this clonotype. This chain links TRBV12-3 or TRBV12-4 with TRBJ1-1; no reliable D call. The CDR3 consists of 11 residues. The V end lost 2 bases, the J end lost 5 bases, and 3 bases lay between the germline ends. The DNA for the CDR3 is TGTGCCAGCAGTTTAAGGACTGAAGCTTTCTTT. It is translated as CASSLRTEAFF.